This T cell receptor beta chain appears in the sequencing data of a study of blood T cell repertoires in COVID-19. Authors' data handling: Scientists estimated how many nucleated cells there were by amplifying reference gene primers. Assay: immunoSEQ multiplex PCR; the TCRdb copy retains only in-frame clones and omits some. Clonal size and the V and J genes are those of that table, whereas D and trimming came from the DNA. The table has around 250,000 clones, roughly 82% seen once. This CDR3 comprises 13 residues. V lost 3 bases and J lost 7; bases outside the gene matches: 5. Germline values: CDR1 MNHNS, CDR2 SASEGT.

The receptor was derived from an elderly man with acute or convalescent COVID-19. The rearrangement joins TRBV6-1 to TRBJ1-2, with 7 bases fitting TRBD1. The sample was peripheral blood. The CDR3 nucleotides read TGTGCCAGCAGTGACGGACAGGCCATTGGCTACACCTTC. This encodes CASSDGQAIGYTF.